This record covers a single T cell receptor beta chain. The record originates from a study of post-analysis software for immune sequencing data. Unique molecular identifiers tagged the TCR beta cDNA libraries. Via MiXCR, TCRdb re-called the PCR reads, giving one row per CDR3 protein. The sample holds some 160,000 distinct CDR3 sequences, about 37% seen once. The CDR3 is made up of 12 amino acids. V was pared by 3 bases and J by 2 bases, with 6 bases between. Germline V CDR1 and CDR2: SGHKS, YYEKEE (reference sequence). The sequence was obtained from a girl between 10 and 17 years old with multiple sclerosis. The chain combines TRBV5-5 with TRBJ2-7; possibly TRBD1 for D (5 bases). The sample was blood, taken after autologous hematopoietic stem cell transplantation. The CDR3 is CASSSGTYEQYF. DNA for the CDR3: TGTGCCAGCAGCTCAGGGACCTACGAGCAGTACTTC.